These T cell receptor beta chains were read from a single sample in a study. TCRdb re-derived calls from the 5' RACE reads in MiXCR, one entry per CDR3 protein. Of approximately 29,000 distinct CDR3 sequences listed, about a quarter are singletons. The specimen was naive CD4+ T cells sorted from a lymph node. Source of these receptors: a female donor with breast cancer. Both conserved end residues are part of each CDR3. Fields, in order: J gene, V gene, D gene, clone size, CDR3 protein, CDR3 DNA. The D gene is left open where the match is weak. Size values are once, few and many counts, or a class for expanded clones, and some rows have none.

J gene: TRBJ2-3
V gene: TRBV5-1
D gene: -
clone size: -
CDR3 protein: CASSRVQSTDTQYF
CDR3 DNA: TGCGCCAGCAGCCGAGTTCAGAGCACAGATACGCAGTATTTT

J gene: TRBJ1-2
V gene: TRBV14
D gene: -
clone size: -
CDR3 protein: CASSPLGTDNYGYTF
CDR3 DNA: TGTGCCAGCAGCCCTCTGGGGACCGACAACTATGGCTACACCTTC

J gene: TRBJ1-1
V gene: TRBV5-1
D gene: TRBD1
clone size: few
CDR3 protein: CASSARTGGRTEAFF
CDR3 DNA: TGCGCCAGCAGCGCTAGGACAGGGGGCAGGACTGAAGCTTTCTTT

J gene: TRBJ2-7
V gene: TRBV2
D gene: TRBD1
clone size: -
CDR3 protein: CASSDPTGSSYEQYF
CDR3 DNA: TGTGCCAGCAGTGACCCGACAGGGAGCTCCTACGAGCAGTACTTC

J gene: TRBJ2-3
V gene: TRBV9
D gene: -
clone size: few
CDR3 protein: CASSVDPDTQYF
CDR3 DNA: TGTGCCAGCAGCGTAGACCCAGATACGCAGTATTTT

J gene: TRBJ1-6
V gene: TRBV9
D gene: -
clone size: -
CDR3 protein: CASSTSGDASSPLHF
CDR3 DNA: TGTGCCAGCAGCACCTCGGGGGACGCAAGTTCACCCCTCCACTTT

J gene: TRBJ2-5
V gene: TRBV30
D gene: -
clone size: -
CDR3 protein: CAWSVFPAYQETQYF
CDR3 DNA: TGTGCCTGGAGTGTATTTCCTGCCTACCAAGAGACCCAGTACTTC

J gene: TRBJ2-5
V gene: TRBV6-5
D gene: -
clone size: many
CDR3 protein: CASSYLGVETQYF
CDR3 DNA: TGTGCCAGCAGTTACCTGGGAGTGGAGACCCAGTACTTC

J gene: TRBJ2-7
V gene: TRBV9
D gene: -
clone size: medium-sized
CDR3 protein: CASSVSPGSYEQYF
CDR3 DNA: TGTGCCAGCAGCGTTTCCCCGGGCTCCTACGAGCAGTACTTC

J gene: TRBJ2-7
V gene: TRBV6-1
D gene: -
clone size: -
CDR3 protein: CASSDVEWTVYEQYF
CDR3 DNA: TGTGCCAGCAGTGATGTGGAGTGGACAGTCTACGAGCAGTACTTC

J gene: TRBJ2-1
V gene: TRBV18
D gene: TRBD2
clone size: few
CDR3 protein: CASSPFGTSGNEQFF
CDR3 DNA: TGTGCCAGCTCACCATTTGGGACTAGCGGCAATGAGCAGTTCTTC